This T cell receptor (beta chain) is drawn from a study of cytomegalovirus exposure and HLA in healthy donors. PCR employed 60 Vbeta and 13 Jbeta primers. TCRdb's table, derived via immunoSEQ multiplex PCR, lists solely in-frame clones and lacks some. The repertoire holds 65,000 to 85,000 clones, with around three quarters as singletons. The CDR3 runs to 17 residues. V lost 7 bases and J lost 4, with 26 bases in between. CDR1 SNHLY and CDR2 FYNNEI come from the germline V gene. The V and J genes are TRBV2 and TRBJ2-7; D is perhaps TRBD1 (7 bases). This TCR was recovered from a woman aged 40 to 50 in good health and CMV-seropositive. The sequencing input was PBMCs. In DNA, the CDR3 is TGTGCCAGCACCCACGCCGGCGGTGGGGCAGGGGGGTACGAGCAGTACTTC. Protein product: CASTHAGGGAGGYEQYF.